These 10 T cell receptor beta chains were all obtained from the same sample, sequenced in a study of blood T cell repertoires in COVID-19. Clones were read by immunoSEQ multiplex PCR, and TCRdb kept only the in-frame ones, dropping some. Seen here are tens of thousands of clones, approximately 81% observed once, and the top ten hold 13%. Sequencing was done on a sample of peripheral blood. All receptors derive from a woman in her 70s in a cohort sampled during active COVID-19.

This chain connects TRBV5-6 to TRBJ1-3; 8 bases match TRBD1. Unmatched junction bases numbered 4, after V lost 3 bases and J lost 2 bases. The CDR3 is 15 amino acids. Germline CDR1 SGHDT, CDR2 YYEEEE. CDR3 in amino acids: CASSSGQAAGNTIYF. The CDR3 DNA reads TGTGCCAGCAGCTCGGGACAGGCGGCTGGAAACACCATATATTTT.

This rearrangement joins TRBV24-1 to TRBJ1-1, with TRBD1 matching over 8 bases. This CDR3 contains 15 residues. Germline V lookup: CDR1 KGHDR, CDR2 SFDVKD. V dropped 9 bases and J dropped 2; count of bases not matched to a gene: 10. CDR3 region: CATRPTGGLNTEAFF. CDR3 in DNA: TGTGCCACCCGACCTACAGGGGGATTAAACACTGAAGCTTTCTTT.

By share, this clone counts as medium-sized. This rearrangement joins TRBV7-8 to TRBJ2-7; the D gene is possibly TRBD1 (6 bases). Germline CDR1 is SGHVS and CDR2 is FQNEAQ. V was trimmed by 5 bases and J by 5 bases, leaving 25 bases between them. The CDR3 is made up of 17 amino acids. The CDR3 region is CASSRRTGTPPSHEQYF. The CDR3 DNA reads as TGTGCCAGCAGCCGAAGAACTGGGACACCTCCTAGCCACGAGCAGTACTTC.

This chain joins TRBV4-1 and TRBJ1-1; maybe TRBD1 (5 bases). Germline lookup yields CDR1 MGHRA and CDR2 YSYEKL. CDR3 length: 15 residues. V lost 1 base and J 5 bases, leaving 14 bases between the germline ends. This chain's CDR3 is CASSQGRRDWTEAFF. The CDR3 region has the DNA TGCGCCAGCAGCCAAGGACGGCGGGACTGGACTGAAGCTTTCTTT.

This clone was counted a single time. The chain employs TRBV28 and TRBJ2-5; D is uncertain. Germline loops: CDR1 MDHEN, CDR2 SYDVKM. Trimming cost V 10 bases and J 14 bases, with 20 bases left between them. The CDR3 contains 11 residues. The CDR3 protein is CATLRLGAIYF. Here the CDR3 DNA reads TGTGCCACCCTGAGGTTGGGTGCCATATACTTC.

The rearrangement uses TRBV4-1 and TRBJ2-7, with D tentatively TRBD2 (5 bases). This CDR3 is 13 amino acids long. Germline V gene data show CDR1 as MGHRA and CDR2 as YSYEKL. Trimming left V 3 bases short and J 4 bases short, with 10 bases between. The CDR3 here is CASSQSGGYEQYF. CDR3 nucleotides: TGCGCCAGCAGCCAGAGTGGCGGGTACGAGCAGTACTTC.

This chain links TRBV18 with TRBJ1-6; no definite D call. Germline loops: CDR1 KGHSH, CDR2 LQKENI. The CDR3 is 15 residues long. Trimming cost V 6 bases and J 7 bases, with 16 bases left between them. The chain's CDR3 is CASSRTGGENSPLHF. CDR3 bases: TGTGCCAGCTCTCGTACGGGAGGTGAGAATTCACCCCTCCACTTT.

V and J are TRBV30 and TRBJ2-3; 11 nucleotides align to TRBD2. J lost 9 bases, V lost 4 bases, and 12 bases had no gene match. In germline, CDR1 is GTSNPN, CDR2 SVGIG (reference sequence). CDR3 length equals 15 residues. CDR3 in DNA: TGTGCCTGGACCCCTCTAGCGGGAGGCTCGGGCACGCAGTATTTT. The encoded protein is CAWTPLAGGSGTQYF. The full variable domain, completed using reference TRBV30 and TRBJ2-3, is SQTIHQWPATLVQPVGSPLSLECTVEGTSNPNLYWYRQAAGRGLQLLFYSVGIGQISSEVPQNLSASRPQDRQFILSSKKLLLSDSGFYLCAWTPLAGGSGTQYFGPGTRLTVL.

This CDR3 reads CASTRGLAPNEQFF. Written as DNA, the CDR3 is TGTGCCAGCACCAGGGGACTAGCCCCCAATGAGCAGTTCTTC. The rearrangement uses TRBV6-5 and TRBJ2-1, with 9 bases aligning to TRBD2. With 7 bases clipped from V and 6 bases from J, the junction kept 7 bases outside the gene matches. Germline V CDR1 and CDR2: MNHEY, SVGAGI. The CDR3 contains 14 residues.

The chain employs TRBV28 and TRBJ2-7; TRBD1 matches at 7 bases. The CDR3 runs to 12 residues. Germline V gene sequence: CDR1 MDHEN, CDR2 SYDVKM. The CDR3 bases are TGTGCGGATAGGGGGCCTGACGGGGAGCAGTACTTC. It translates to CADRGPDGEQYF.